This is a list of T cell receptor beta chains from one sample in a study of blood T cell repertoires in COVID-19. This table comes from immunoSEQ multiplex PCR, and its TCRdb copy is limited to in-frame clones, with some not included. The top ten clones hold approximately 26% of a sample with 95,000 to 110,000 clones, 75% to 90% of them seen once. The specimen sequenced was peripheral blood. These TCRs come from a man aged 55 to 70 with acute or convalescent COVID-19. CDR3s include the opening cysteine and the closing phenylalanine or tryptophan. The D gene is left open where the match is weak. Rows give clone size only sometimes, using once, few, many, or a class for an expanded clone.

length	V	D	J	size	CDR3	DNA
13	TRBV19	NA	TRBJ2-5	NA	CASSIGAQETQYF	TGTGCCAGTAGTATAGGGGCCCAAGAGACCCAGTACTTC
14	TRBV6-5	NA	TRBJ1-3	NA	CASSVTGSGNTIYF	TGTGCCAGCAGCGTCACGGGGTCCGGAAACACCATATATTTT
14	TRBV24-1	NA	TRBJ1-1	NA	CATSDGHRNTEAFF	TGTGCCACCAGTGACGGACACCGGAACACTGAAGCTTTCTTT
16	TRBV19	TRBD1	TRBJ1-1	NA	CASSITGGAGPPEAFF	TGTGCCAGTAGTATCACAGGGGGCGCGGGACCACCTGAAGCTTTCTTT
14	TRBV11-3	NA	TRBJ2-3	NA	CASSSVRGTDTQYF	TGTGCCAGCAGCTCCGTTAGGGGAACAGATACGCAGTATTTT
13	TRBV28	NA	TRBJ1-4	NA	CASSRRGNEKLFF	TGTGCCAGCAGCCGTCGGGGTAATGAAAAACTGTTTTTT
14	TRBV15	NA	TRBJ2-1	NA	CATSRGNDRTAKVF	TGTGCCACCAGCAGAGGGAACGACAGAACGGCGAAGGTCTTC
11	TRBV3-1/TRBV3-2	NA	TRBJ2-7	NA	CASSQDLEQYF	TGTGCCAGCAGCCAAGACCTGGAGCAGTACTTC
12	TRBV29-1	NA	TRBJ1-2	NA	CSVEETVPGYTF	TGCAGCGTTGAGGAGACAGTTCCTGGCTACACCTTC
11	TRBV29-1	TRBD1	TRBJ1-5	NA	CSAGTGESQHF	TGCAGCGCTGGGACAGGGGAGTCCCAGCATTTT
13	TRBV19	NA	TRBJ1-6	few	CASSIIANSPLHF	TGTGCCAGTAGTATAATCGCGAACTCACCCCTCCACTTT
13	TRBV28	NA	TRBJ1-6	NA	CAWRAGLGSPLHF	TGTGCCTGGCGGGCGGGGCTGGGTTCACCCCTCCACTTT
14	TRBV5-1	NA	TRBJ1-1	NA	CASNTPGEYTEAFF	TGCGCCAGCAATACCCCGGGGGAATACACTGAAGCTTTCTTT
18	TRBV15	TRBD1	TRBJ1-3	once	CATSPGELQGVLGNTIYF	TGTGCCACCAGCCCGGGGGAGTTACAGGGGGTATTAGGAAACACCATATATTTT
13	TRBV3-1/TRBV3-2	NA	TRBJ2-5	NA	CASSLQSAGTQYF	TGTGCCAGCAGCCTACAGTCGGCCGGGACCCAGTACTTC
12	TRBV5-4	TRBD1	TRBJ1-1	NA	CASSFDRGEAFF	TGTGCCAGCAGCTTTGACAGGGGGGAAGCTTTCTTT
13	TRBV15	NA	TRBJ2-1	NA	CATSRSDRREQFF	TGTGCCACCAGCAGATCCGATCGGAGGGAGCAGTTCTTC
16	TRBV6-2/TRBV6-3	TRBD2	TRBJ2-1	NA	CASSTRGSSGYNEQFF	TGTGCCAGCAGTACCCGAGGGTCTAGCGGCTACAATGAGCAGTTCTTC
14	TRBV24-1	NA	TRBJ1-4	NA	CATSEAGLSEKLFF	TGTGCCACCAGTGAGGCGGGGTTAAGTGAAAAACTGTTTTTT
12	TRBV14	NA	TRBJ2-1	NA	CASSQTARWWFF	TGTGCCAGCAGCCAGACTGCCCGGTGGTGGTTCTTC
15	TRBV19	TRBD1	TRBJ2-3	NA	CASSTLTGAADTQYF	TGTGCCAGTAGTACCTTGACAGGGGCGGCAGATACGCAGTATTTT
16	TRBV7-9	TRBD1	TRBJ1-6	NA	CASSLLTGQMFSPLHF	TGTGCCAGCAGCCTCTTAACGGGACAGATGTTTTCACCCCTCCACTTT
14	TRBV6-5	TRBD1	TRBJ2-4	NA	CASSYRDRGNIQYF	TGTGCCAGCAGTTACAGGGACAGGGGGAACATTCAGTACTTC
15	TRBV5-6	TRBD1	TRBJ1-5	NA	CASSYRGRGRQPQHF	TGTGCCAGCAGCTACAGGGGGCGCGGCCGTCAGCCCCAGCATTTT
18	TRBV29-1	TRBD2	TRBJ2-7	NA	CSVVSLSAWTSGVYEQYF	TGCAGCGTTGTAAGTCTTAGCGCTTGGACTAGCGGAGTCTACGAGCAGTACTTC
17	TRBV4-1	TRBD2	TRBJ2-1	NA	CASSQIRASGSRNEQFF	TGCGCCAGCAGCCAAATTAGGGCTAGCGGGAGTAGAAATGAGCAGTTCTTC